The rows below give T cell receptor beta chains drawn from one sample of a study of lymphopenia after photon versus proton radiotherapy. The table came from immunoSEQ multiplex PCR; TCRdb's copy has only in-frame clones and leaves some out. This table holds tens of thousands of clones, 85% to 90% found once. The sample in question was peripheral blood, obtained from a patient treated with proton-based radiotherapy. The receptors were gathered from a woman between 70 and 85 years old with pancreatic cancer. Some clones in this sample may be carry-over from other donors' samples. The CDR3 runs from the conserved cysteine through the conserved F or W. D genes are given only for firm matches. Clone size appears in some rows only: once, few, many, or a class for an expanded clone.

clone size	V gene	J gene	D gene	CDR3 DNA	CDR3 protein
-	TRBV14	TRBJ1-1	-	TGTGCCAGCAGTTACTCGATGAACACTGAAGCTTTCTTT	CASSYSMNTEAFF
few	TRBV7-2	TRBJ1-5	-	TGTGCCAGCAGTTATAGCAATCAGCCCCAGCATTTT	CASSYSNQPQHF
-	TRBV15	TRBJ2-2	-	TGTGCCACCAGCAGAGAAGGGACCCGAGGCACCGGGGAGCTGTTTTTT	CATSREGTRGTGELFF
-	TRBV30	TRBJ2-5	-	TGTGCCTCGGGGCCGATCCAAGAGACCCAGTACTTC	CASGPIQETQYF
-	TRBV19	TRBJ2-3	-	TGTGCCAGTAGGGGACAAGGGGCAGATACGCAGTATTTT	CASRGQGADTQYF
-	TRBV28	TRBJ1-5	TRBD1	TGTGCCAGCACCAAGACAGGGGCGACGGGCAATCAGCCCCAGCATTTT	CASTKTGATGNQPQHF
-	TRBV28	TRBJ1-5	-	TGTGCCAGCAGTAGAACAGGGTTCCGCAATCAGCCCCAGCATTTT	CASSRTGFRNQPQHF
-	TRBV28	TRBJ2-1	TRBD2	TGTGCCAGCAGTACCCCGATTATTCTAGCGGGAGCCTACAATGAGCAGTTCTTC	CASSTPIILAGAYNEQFF
few	TRBV4-2	TRBJ2-3	-	TGTGCCAGCAGCCAAGATAATCCTAGTGGCACAGATACGCAGTATTTT	CASSQDNPSGTDTQYF
once	TRBV5-4	TRBJ1-2	TRBD1	TGTGCCAGCAGCTCCTGGACAGGGGGTGATGGCTACACCTTC	CASSSWTGGDGYTF